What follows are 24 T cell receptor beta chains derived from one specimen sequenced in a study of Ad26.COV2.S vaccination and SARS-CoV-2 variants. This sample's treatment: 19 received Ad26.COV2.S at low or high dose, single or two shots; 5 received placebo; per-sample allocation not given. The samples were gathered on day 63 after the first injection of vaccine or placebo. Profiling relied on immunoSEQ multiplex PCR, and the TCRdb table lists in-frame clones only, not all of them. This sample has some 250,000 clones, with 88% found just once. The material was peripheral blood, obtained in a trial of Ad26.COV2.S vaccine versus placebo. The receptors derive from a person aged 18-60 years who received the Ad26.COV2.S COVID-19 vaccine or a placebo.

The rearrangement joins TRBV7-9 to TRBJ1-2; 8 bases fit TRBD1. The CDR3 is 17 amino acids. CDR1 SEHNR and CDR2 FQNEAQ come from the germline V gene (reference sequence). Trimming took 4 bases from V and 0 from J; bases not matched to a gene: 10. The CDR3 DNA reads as TGTGCCAGCAGCTCCCACCGGGGACAGGTTACTAACTATGGCTACACCTTC. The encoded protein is CASSSHRGQVTNYGYTF.

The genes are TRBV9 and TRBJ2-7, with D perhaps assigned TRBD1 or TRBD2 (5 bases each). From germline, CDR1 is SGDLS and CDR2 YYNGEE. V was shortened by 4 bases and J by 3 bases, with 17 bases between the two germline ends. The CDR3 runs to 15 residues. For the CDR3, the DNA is TGTGCCAGCAGCCAAACAGAGGGGAGTTACTACGAGCAGTACTTC. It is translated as CASSQTEGSYYEQYF.

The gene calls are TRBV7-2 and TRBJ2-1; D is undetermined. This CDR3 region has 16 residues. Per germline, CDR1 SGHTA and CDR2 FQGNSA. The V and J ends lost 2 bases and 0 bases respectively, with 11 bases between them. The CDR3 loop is CASSLSRSSSYNEQFF. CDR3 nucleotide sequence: TGTGCCAGCAGCTTATCCAGGTCCAGCTCCTACAATGAGCAGTTCTTC.

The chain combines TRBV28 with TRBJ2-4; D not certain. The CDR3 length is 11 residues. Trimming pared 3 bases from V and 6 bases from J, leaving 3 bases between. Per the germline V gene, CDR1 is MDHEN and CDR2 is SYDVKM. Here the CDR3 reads CASSFANIQYF. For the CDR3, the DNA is TGTGCCAGCAGTTTTGCAAACATTCAGTACTTC.

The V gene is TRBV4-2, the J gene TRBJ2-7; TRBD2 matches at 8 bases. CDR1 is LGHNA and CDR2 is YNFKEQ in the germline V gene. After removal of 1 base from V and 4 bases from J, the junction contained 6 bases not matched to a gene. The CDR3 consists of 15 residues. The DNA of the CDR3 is TGTGCCAGCAGCCAAGGACTAGCGACTTTTTACGAGCAGTACTTC. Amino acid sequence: CASSQGLATFYEQYF.

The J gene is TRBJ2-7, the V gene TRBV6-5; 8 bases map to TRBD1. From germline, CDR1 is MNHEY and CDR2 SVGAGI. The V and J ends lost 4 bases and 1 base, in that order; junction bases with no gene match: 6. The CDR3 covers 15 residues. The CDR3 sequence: CASSSHQGASYEQYF. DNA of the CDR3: TGTGCCAGCAGTTCACATCAGGGGGCGTCCTACGAGCAGTACTTC.

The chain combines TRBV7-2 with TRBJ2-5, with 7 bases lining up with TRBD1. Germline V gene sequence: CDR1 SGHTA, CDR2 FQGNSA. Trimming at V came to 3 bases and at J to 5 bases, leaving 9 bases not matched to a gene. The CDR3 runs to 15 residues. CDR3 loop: CASSLTGFLRETQYF. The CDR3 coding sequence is TGTGCCAGCAGCTTGACAGGGTTCTTGAGGGAGACCCAGTACTTC.

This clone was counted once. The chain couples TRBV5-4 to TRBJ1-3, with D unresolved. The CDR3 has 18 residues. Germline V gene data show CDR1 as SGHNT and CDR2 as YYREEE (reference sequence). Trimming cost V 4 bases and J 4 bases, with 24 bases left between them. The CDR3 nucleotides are TGTGCCAGCAGCCCGTCCGGGCCCACCCGAATCCCCGGAAACACCATATATTTT. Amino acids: CASSPSGPTRIPGNTIYF.

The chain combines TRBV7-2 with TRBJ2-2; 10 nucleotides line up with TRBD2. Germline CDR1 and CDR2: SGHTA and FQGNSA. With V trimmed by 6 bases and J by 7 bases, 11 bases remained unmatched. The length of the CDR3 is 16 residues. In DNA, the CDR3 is TGTGCCAGCAGATTTTCTAGCGGGAGTTTGATCGGGGAGCTGTTTTTT. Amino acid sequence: CASRFSSGSLIGELFF.

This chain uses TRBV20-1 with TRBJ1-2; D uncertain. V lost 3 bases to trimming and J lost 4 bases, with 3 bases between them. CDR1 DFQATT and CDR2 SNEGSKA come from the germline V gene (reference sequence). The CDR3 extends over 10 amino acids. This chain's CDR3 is CSASTYGYTF. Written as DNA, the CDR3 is TGCAGTGCTAGCACCTATGGCTACACCTTC.

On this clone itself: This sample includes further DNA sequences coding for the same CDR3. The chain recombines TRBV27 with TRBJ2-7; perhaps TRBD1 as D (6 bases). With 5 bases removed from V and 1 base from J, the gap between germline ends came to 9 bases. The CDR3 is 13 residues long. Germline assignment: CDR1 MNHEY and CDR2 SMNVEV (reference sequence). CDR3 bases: TGTGCCAGCAGTCTACAGGGTTCCTACGAGCAGTACTTC. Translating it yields CASSLQGSYEQYF.

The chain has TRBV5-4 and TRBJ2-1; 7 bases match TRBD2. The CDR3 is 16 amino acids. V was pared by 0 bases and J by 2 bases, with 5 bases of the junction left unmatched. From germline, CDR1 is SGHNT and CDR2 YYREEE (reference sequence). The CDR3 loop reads CASSLGPSGTYNEQFF. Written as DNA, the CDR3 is TGTGCCAGCAGCTTGGGTCCTAGCGGTACCTACAATGAGCAGTTCTTC.

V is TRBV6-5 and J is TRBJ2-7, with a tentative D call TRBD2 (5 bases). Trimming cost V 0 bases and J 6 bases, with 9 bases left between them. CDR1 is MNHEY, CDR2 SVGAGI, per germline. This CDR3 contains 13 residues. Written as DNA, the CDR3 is TGTGCCAGCAGTTACTCGGGAGTCTCCGAGCAGTACTTC. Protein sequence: CASSYSGVSEQYF.

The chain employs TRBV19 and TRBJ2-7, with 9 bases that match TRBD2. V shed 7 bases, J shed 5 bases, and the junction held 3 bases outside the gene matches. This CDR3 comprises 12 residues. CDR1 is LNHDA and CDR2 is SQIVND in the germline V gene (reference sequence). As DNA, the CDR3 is TGTGCCAGTACTAGCGGGAACCACGAGCAGTACTTC. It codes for CASTSGNHEQYF.

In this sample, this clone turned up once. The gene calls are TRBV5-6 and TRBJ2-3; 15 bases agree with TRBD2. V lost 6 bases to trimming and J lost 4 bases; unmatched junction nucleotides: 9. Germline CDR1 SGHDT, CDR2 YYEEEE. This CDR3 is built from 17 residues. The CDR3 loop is CASISTGTSGRPDTQYF. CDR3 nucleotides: TGTGCCAGCATTAGCACCGGGACTAGCGGGAGGCCAGATACGCAGTATTTT.

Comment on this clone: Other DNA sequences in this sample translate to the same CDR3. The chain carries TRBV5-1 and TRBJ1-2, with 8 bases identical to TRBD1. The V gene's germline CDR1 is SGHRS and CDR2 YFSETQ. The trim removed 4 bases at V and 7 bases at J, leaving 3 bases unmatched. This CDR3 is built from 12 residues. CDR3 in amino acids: CASSPGQGGYTF. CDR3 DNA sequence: TGCGCCAGCAGCCCCGGACAGGGTGGCTACACCTTC.

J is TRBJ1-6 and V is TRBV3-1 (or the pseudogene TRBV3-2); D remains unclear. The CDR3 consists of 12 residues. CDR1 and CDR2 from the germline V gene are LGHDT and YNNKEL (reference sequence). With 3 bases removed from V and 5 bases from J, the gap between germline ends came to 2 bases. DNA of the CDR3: TGTGCCAGCAGCCAGGATAATTCACCCCTCCACTTT. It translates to CASSQDNSPLHF.

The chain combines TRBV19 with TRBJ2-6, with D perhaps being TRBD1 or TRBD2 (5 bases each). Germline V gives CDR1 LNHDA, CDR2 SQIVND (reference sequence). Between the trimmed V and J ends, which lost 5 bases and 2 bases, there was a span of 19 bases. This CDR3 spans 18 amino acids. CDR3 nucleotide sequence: TGTGCCAGTAGTCTACGGGACGGCCGAGGGGCTGGGGCCAACGTCCTGACTTTC. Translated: CASSLRDGRGAGANVLTF.

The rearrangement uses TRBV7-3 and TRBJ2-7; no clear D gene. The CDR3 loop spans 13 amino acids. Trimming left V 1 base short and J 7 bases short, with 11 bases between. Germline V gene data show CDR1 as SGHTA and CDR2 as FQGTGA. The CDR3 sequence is CASSLSYDEEQYF. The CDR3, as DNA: TGTGCCAGCAGCTTAAGTTATGACGAGGAGCAGTACTTC.

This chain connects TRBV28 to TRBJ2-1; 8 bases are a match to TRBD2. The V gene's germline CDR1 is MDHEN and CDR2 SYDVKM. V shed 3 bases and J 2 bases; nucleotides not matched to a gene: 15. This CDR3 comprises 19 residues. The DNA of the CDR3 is TGTGCCAGCAGTTTTGGGGGAGGGGCGGGAGGATTCCCCTACAATGAGCAGTTCTTC. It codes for CASSFGGGAGGFPYNEQFF.

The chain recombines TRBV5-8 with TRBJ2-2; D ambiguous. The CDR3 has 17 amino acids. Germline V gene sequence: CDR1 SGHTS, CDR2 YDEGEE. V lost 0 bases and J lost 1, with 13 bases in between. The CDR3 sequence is CASSLVWARRNTGELFF. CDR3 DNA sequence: TGTGCCAGCAGCTTGGTGTGGGCCCGGAGGAACACCGGGGAGCTGTTTTTT.

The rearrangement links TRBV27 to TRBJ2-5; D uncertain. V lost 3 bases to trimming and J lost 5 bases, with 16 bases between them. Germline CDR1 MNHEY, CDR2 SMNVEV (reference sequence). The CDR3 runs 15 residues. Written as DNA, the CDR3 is TGTGCCAGCAGTTTTGGGCTCCCAACCGGGGAGACCCAGTACTTC. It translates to CASSFGLPTGETQYF.

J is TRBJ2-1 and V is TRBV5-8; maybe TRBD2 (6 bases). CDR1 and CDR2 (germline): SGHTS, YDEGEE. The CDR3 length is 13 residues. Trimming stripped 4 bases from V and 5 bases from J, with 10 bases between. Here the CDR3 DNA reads TGTGCCAGCAGCCTGGGAGGTGACAATGAGCAGTTCTTC. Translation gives CASSLGGDNEQFF.

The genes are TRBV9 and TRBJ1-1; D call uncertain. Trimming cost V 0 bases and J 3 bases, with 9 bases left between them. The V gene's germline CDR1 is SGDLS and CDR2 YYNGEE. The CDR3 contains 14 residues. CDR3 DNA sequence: TGTGCCAGCAGCGTAGCCGGGGTGGACACTGAAGCTTTCTTT. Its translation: CASSVAGVDTEAFF.